Listed below are T cell receptor beta chains from one sample, sequenced in a study of shared clonotypes between healthy human individuals. Profiling relied on immunoSEQ multiplex PCR, and the TCRdb table lists in-frame clones only, not all of them. Altogether roughly 320,000 clones are present, more than 75% being singletons, with the ten largest covering around 15%. Sequenced input: memory CD8+ T cells sorted from blood. The receptors were sampled from a man between 18 and 35 years old in good health. CDR3s include the opening cysteine and the closing phenylalanine or tryptophan. A D gene is named only where the DNA matches it firmly. Clone size is stated in some rows and not others, as once, few, many or a class when expanded.

>-|TRBV11-2|-|TRBJ2-1
CASSLVGGPLDEQFF
TGTGCCAGCAGCTTAGTCGGGGGCCCGTTGGATGAGCAGTTCTTC
>-|TRBV6-5|TRBD2|TRBJ2-1
CATRPDLAVYNEQFF
TGTGCCACCCGACCCGACCTAGCGGTCTACAATGAGCAGTTCTTC
>-|TRBV27|TRBD1|TRBJ1-1
CASSLWGALSGGTEAFF
TGTGCCAGCAGTTTATGGGGGGCGCTCTCAGGGGGCACTGAAGCTTTCTTT
>-|TRBV27|TRBD1|TRBJ1-2
CASSLLTGGFYYGYTF
TGTGCCAGCAGCCTCCTGACAGGGGGCTTCTACTATGGCTACACCTTC
>-|TRBV4-1|-|TRBJ2-1
CASSPTGMGGLQFF
TGCGCCAGCAGCCCAACAGGGATGGGTGGATTACAGTTCTTC
>-|TRBV5-1|TRBD1|TRBJ2-7
CASSLGTGAEQYF
TGCGCCAGCAGCTTGGGGACAGGGGCCGAGCAGTACTTC
>-|TRBV6-1|-|TRBJ1-6
CASRQGDYNSPLHF
TGTGCCAGCAGACAGGGAGACTATAATTCACCCCTCCACTTT
>-|TRBV7-2|TRBD1|TRBJ2-5
CASSRTGQGVEETQYF
TGTGCCAGCAGCAGAACGGGACAGGGGGTCGAGGAGACCCAGTACTTC
>few|TRBV30|TRBD2|TRBJ2-1
CAWTLAVSWDHEQFF
TGTGCCTGGACTCTAGCGGTCTCCTGGGATCATGAGCAGTTCTTC
>-|TRBV5-6|-|TRBJ1-2
CASSLLKIGGYTF
TGTGCCAGCAGCTTACTGAAGATCGGCGGCTACACCTTC
>-|TRBV28|-|TRBJ2-1
CASSSSSSYNEQFF
TGTGCCAGCAGTTCGTCGAGCTCCTACAATGAGCAGTTCTTC
>-|TRBV30|-|TRBJ1-1
CAWSARPARAFF
TGTGCCTGGAGCGCTAGGCCGGCCCGTGCTTTCTTT
>-|TRBV6-6|-|TRBJ2-7
CASSYLPGAGRGEQYF
TGTGCCAGCAGTTACCTACCGGGGGCAGGGCGAGGGGAGCAGTACTTC
>-|TRBV10-2|TRBD1|TRBJ2-5
CASSEYRGRETQYF
TGCGCCAGCAGTGAGTACAGGGGGAGAGAGACCCAGTACTTC
>-|TRBV19|TRBD2|TRBJ2-7
CASSIFSGSSYEQYF
TGTGCCAGTAGTATCTTTAGCGGGAGCTCCTACGAGCAGTACTTC
>-|TRBV11-2|-|TRBJ2-1
CASSLDRGKGEQFF
TGTGCCAGCAGCTTAGATCGGGGGAAGGGGGAGCAGTTCTTC
>-|TRBV29-1|-|TRBJ1-1
CSVPLPGRSEAFF
TGCAGCGTTCCCCTCCCCGGGAGATCTGAAGCTTTCTTT
>once|TRBV27|-|TRBJ1-1
CASSPGAPAEAFF
TGTGCCAGCAGTCCAGGAGCGCCCGCTGAAGCTTTCTTT
>-|TRBV28|-|TRBJ2-7
CASTRAAYEQYF
TGTGCCAGCACCCGAGCGGCCTACGAGCAGTACTTC
>-|TRBV4-1|-|TRBJ1-2
CASSPRGVFDYGYTF
TGCGCCAGCAGCCCCCGGGGGGTCTTCGACTATGGCTACACCTTC
>-|TRBV6-1|-|TRBJ1-6
CASSEMGGEYSPLHF
TGTGCCAGCAGTGAAATGGGCGGAGAGTATTCACCCCTCCACTTT
>-|TRBV6-5|TRBD2|TRBJ2-7
CASSYSTSGSYEQYF
TGTGCCAGCAGTTACTCGACTAGCGGTTCCTACGAGCAGTACTTC
>-|TRBV7-9|-|TRBJ2-5
CASSLPTLTQYF
TGTGCCAGCAGCTTACCCACCCTAACCCAGTACTTC
>-|TRBV30|-|TRBJ1-5
CAWSVRDSNQPQHF
TGTGCCTGGAGTGTACGCGATAGCAATCAGCCCCAGCATTTT
>-|TRBV9|TRBD2|TRBJ2-2
CASSVVREAITGELFF
TGTGCCAGCAGCGTAGTGCGGGAGGCCATCACCGGGGAGCTGTTTTTT
>-|TRBV5-6|TRBD2|TRBJ2-3
CASSPVGASGVDTQYF
TGTGCCAGCAGCCCCGTTGGCGCTAGCGGGGTTGATACGCAGTATTTT
>-|TRBV4-2|-|TRBJ2-4
CASSQRLGAWNIQYF
TGTGCCAGCAGCCAAAGATTGGGGGCCTGGAACATTCAGTACTTC
>-|TRBV7-9|TRBD2|TRBJ2-7
CASSFILLAGVRYEQYF
TGTGCCAGCAGCTTTATCCTCCTAGCGGGAGTCAGGTACGAGCAGTACTTC
>-|TRBV10-3|-|TRBJ2-6
CAISVGARVSGANVLTF
TGTGCCATCAGTGTGGGCGCGAGAGTTTCGGGGGCCAACGTCCTGACTTTC
>once|TRBV9|-|TRBJ1-1
CASSVEVGYEAFF
TGTGCCAGCAGCGTAGAGGTTGGGTACGAAGCTTTCTTT
>-|TRBV9|-|TRBJ1-3
CASSLSSREPTIYF
TGTGCCAGCAGCCTCAGCTCCAGGGAGCCCACCATATATTTT
>-|TRBV4-1|-|TRBJ1-3
CASSQEGNTIYF
TGCGCCAGCAGCCAAGAAGGAAACACCATATATTTT
>-|TRBV28|TRBD1|TRBJ1-2
CASTPNPGTGIGYTF
TGTGCCAGCACCCCGAACCCCGGGACAGGGATAGGCTACACCTTC
>-|TRBV2|TRBD2|TRBJ2-7
CASKESRETAYEQYF
TGTGCCAGCAAAGAATCGCGGGAGACCGCCTACGAGCAGTACTTC
>-|TRBV29-1|-|TRBJ2-3
CSVVGGTTDTQYF
TGCAGCGTTGTGGGCGGTACAACAGATACGCAGTATTTT
>few|TRBV27|-|TRBJ2-7
CASSFSQGYEQYF
TGTGCCAGCAGTTTTTCACAGGGCTACGAGCAGTACTTC
>-|TRBV6-5|-|TRBJ1-6
CASSYSRQGYNSPLHF
TGTGCCAGCAGTTACTCGAGGCAGGGTTATAATTCACCCCTCCACTTT
>once|TRBV27|-|TRBJ2-7
CASSFEGLGPYEQYF
TGTGCCAGCAGTTTTGAGGGATTAGGACCCTACGAGCAGTACTTC
>-|TRBV4-3|-|TRBJ2-5
CASSQLGPRETQYF
TGCGCCAGCAGCCAACTGGGTCCGAGAGAGACCCAGTACTTC
>-|TRBV7-2|-|TRBJ2-2
CASSLVAGGELFF
TGTGCCAGCAGCTTAGTGGCGGGCGGGGAGCTGTTTTTT
>-|TRBV7-9|TRBD2|TRBJ2-5
CASSLSTSGEFQETQYF
TGTGCCAGCAGCTTAAGCACTAGCGGGGAGTTCCAAGAGACCCAGTACTTC